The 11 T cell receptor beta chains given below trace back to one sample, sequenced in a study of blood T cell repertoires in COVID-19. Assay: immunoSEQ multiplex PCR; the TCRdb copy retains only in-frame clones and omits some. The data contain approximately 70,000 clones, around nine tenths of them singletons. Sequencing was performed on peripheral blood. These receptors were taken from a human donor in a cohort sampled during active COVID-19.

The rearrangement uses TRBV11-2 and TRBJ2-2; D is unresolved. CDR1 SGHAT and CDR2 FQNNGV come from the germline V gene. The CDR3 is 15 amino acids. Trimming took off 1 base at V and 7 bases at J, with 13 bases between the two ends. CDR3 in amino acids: CASSLGVRGGGELFF. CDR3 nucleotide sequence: TGTGCCAGCAGCTTAGGAGTTCGTGGTGGCGGGGAGCTGTTTTTT.

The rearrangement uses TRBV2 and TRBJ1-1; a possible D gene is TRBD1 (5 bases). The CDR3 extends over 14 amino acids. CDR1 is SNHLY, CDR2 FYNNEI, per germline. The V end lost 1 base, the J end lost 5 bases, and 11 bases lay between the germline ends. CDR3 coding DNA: TGTGCCAGCAGTGAAGAAGGGACTCGGACTGAAGCTTTCTTT. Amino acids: CASSEEGTRTEAFF.

The CDR3 nucleotides read TGCGCCAGCAGTCCAAGAGTTGGTTCACCCCTCCACTTT. Translation gives CASSPRVGSPLHF. The V gene is TRBV4-1, the J gene TRBJ1-6; unclear D gene. The CDR3 covers 13 residues. Trimming removed 6 bases from V and 9 bases from J, with 12 bases in between. Germline V lookup: CDR1 MGHRA, CDR2 YSYEKL.

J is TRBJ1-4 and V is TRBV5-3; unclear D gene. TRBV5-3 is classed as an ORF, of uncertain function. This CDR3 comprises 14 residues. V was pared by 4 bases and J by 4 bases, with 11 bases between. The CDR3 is CARSPSGYNEKLFF. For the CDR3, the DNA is TGTGCCAGAAGCCCGTCCGGGTATAATGAAAAACTGTTTTTT.

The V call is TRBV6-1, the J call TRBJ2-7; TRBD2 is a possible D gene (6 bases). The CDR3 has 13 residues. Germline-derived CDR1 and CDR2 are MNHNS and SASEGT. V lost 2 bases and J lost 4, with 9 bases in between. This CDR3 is CASSESGLYEQYF. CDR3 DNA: TGTGCCAGCAGTGAAAGCGGGTTATACGAGCAGTACTTC.

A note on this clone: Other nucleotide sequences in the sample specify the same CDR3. CDR3 nucleotides: TGTGCCAGCAGTTACGGCCGAAACACTGAAGCTTTCTTT. Translation gives CASSYGRNTEAFF. J is TRBJ1-1 and V is TRBV6-6; the D is unclear. Germline CDR1 reads MNHNY; CDR2 reads SVGAGI (reference sequence). Trimming removed 2 bases at V and 2 bases at J, with 6 bases between. The CDR3 has 13 residues.

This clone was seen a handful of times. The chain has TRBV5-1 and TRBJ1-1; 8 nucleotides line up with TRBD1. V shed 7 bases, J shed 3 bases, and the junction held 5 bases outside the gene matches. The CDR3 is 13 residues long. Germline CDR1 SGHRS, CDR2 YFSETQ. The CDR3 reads CASGYRGDTEAFF. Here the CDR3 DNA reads TGCGCCAGCGGTTACAGGGGGGACACTGAAGCTTTCTTT.

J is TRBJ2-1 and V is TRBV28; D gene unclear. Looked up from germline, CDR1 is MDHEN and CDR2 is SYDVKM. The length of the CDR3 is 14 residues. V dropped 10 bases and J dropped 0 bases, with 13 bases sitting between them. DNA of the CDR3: TGTGCCATCCGAAGTTCCAGCTCCTACAATGAGCAGTTCTTC. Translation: CAIRSSSSYNEQFF. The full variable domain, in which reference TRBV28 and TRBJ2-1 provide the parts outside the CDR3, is DVKVTQSSRYLVKRTGEKVFLECVQDMDHENMFWYRQDPGLGLRLIYFSYDVKMKEKGDIPEGYSVSREKKERFSLILESASTNQTSMYLCAIRSSSSYNEQFFGPGTRLTVL.

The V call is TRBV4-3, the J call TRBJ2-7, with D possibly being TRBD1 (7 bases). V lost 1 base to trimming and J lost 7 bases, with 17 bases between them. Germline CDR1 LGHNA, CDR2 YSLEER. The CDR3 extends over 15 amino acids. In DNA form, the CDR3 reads TGCGCCAGCAGCCAAGGCGTGGAGGGGGCGGAAGAGCAGTACTTC. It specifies CASSQGVEGAEEQYF.

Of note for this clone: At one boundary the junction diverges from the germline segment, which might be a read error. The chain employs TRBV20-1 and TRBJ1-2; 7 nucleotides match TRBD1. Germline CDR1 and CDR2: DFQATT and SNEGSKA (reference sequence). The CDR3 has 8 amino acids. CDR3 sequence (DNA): TGCAGTGCTAGATGGGACAGATTC. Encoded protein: CSARWDRF.

The CDR3 DNA follows: TGTGCCAGCAGCGTAGCCCCGGGACAGGGGGCTGAAGCTTTCTTT. Its translation is CASSVAPGQGAEAFF. The rearrangement links TRBV9 to TRBJ1-1; 11 bases fit TRBD1. Trimming removed 0 bases from V and 6 bases from J; junction bases left unmatched: 4. Germline assignment: CDR1 SGDLS and CDR2 YYNGEE. The CDR3 runs 15 residues. The full variable domain, in which reference TRBV9 and TRBJ1-1 provide the parts outside the CDR3, is DSGVTQTPKHLITATGQRVTLRCSPRSGDLSVYWYQQSLDQGLQFLIQYYNGEERAKGNILERFSAQQFPDLHSELNLSSLELGDSALYFCASSVAPGQGAEAFFGQGTRLTVV.